The T cell receptor (beta chain) described here comes from a study of T cells in Graves' hyperthyroidism and ophthalmopathy. On the study more broadly: Prior to any treatment, at the point of initial diagnosis, peripheral blood was collected.

This clonotype was counted at least ten times. The CDR3 extends over 16 amino acids. V was pared by 5 bases and J by 3 bases, with 17 bases between. CDR1 is KGHDR and CDR2 is SFDVKD in the germline V gene. Amplified regions were TCR beta CDR3 sequences from RNA transcripts. Primed by the HTBI set, a first-round RT-PCR was run on the TCR CDR3. MiXCR, applied by TCRdb to the multiplex PCR reads, yields one record per CDR3 protein. The profile shows roughly 180,000 distinct CDR3 sequences, over 15% of them singletons. This rearrangement joins TRBV24-1 to TRBJ2-3; the D gene is possibly TRBD1 (6 bases). The clonotype was recovered from a woman aged 50 to 60 with Graves' hyperthyroidism. Sequencing was performed on blood. The CDR3 DNA is TGTGCCACCAGTGGCGGAAGGGGGTTTGGGACAGATACGCAGTATTTT. Translated, it gives CATSGGRGFGTDTQYF.